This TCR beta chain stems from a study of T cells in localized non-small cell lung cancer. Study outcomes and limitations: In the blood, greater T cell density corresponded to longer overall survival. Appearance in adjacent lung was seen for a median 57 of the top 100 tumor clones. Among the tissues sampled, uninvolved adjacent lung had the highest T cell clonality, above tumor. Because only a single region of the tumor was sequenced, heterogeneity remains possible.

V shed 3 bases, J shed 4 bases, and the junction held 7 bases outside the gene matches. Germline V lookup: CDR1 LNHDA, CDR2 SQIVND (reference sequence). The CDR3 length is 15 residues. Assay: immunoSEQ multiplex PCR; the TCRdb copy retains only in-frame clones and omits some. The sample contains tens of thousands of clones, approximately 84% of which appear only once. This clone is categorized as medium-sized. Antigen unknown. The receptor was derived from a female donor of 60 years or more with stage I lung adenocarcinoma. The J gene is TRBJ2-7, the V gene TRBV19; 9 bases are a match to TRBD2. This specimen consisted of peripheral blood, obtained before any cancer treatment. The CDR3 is CASSILAGRGYEQYF. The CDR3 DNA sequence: TGTGCCAGTAGTATTCTAGCGGGAAGGGGGTACGAGCAGTACTTC.